This T cell receptor beta chain comes out of a study of early T cells in non-severe SARS-CoV-2 infection. V was trimmed by 5 bases and J by 2 bases, leaving 19 bases between them. This CDR3 has 17 residues. Germline V gene sequence: CDR1 SGHAT, CDR2 FQNNGV. This clonotype was observed many times. Each single cDNA molecule received a unique molecular identifier. TCRdb analysed the 5' RACE reads with MiXCR anew, one entry per CDR3 protein. The table has more than 50,000 distinct CDR3 sequences, roughly 13% seen once. The clonotype originates from an adult who was a healthcare worker with PCR-confirmed SARS-CoV-2 infection or an uninfected control (not recorded which). V and J are TRBV11-2 and TRBJ2-1; D is unresolved. Sequenced here: whole blood, sampled at baseline. The CDR3 coding sequence is TGTGCCAGCAGCCCTGCCGTGACGGAGTGGGCCTACAATGAGCAGTTCTTC. Encoded protein: CASSPAVTEWAYNEQFF.